This TCR beta chain is from a study of cytomegalovirus exposure and HLA in healthy donors. Study-wide points: A few chains linked to CMV were shown in vitro to be specific for CMV antigens.

The CDR3 is 15 residues long. Per the germline V gene, CDR1 is LNHDA and CDR2 is SQIVND (reference sequence). The V end lost 7 bases, the J end lost 0 bases, and 10 bases lay between the germline ends. The assay was immunoSEQ multiplex PCR, and TCRdb's table has in-frame clones only and misses some. Counted here are under 400,000 clones, over 75% occurring once; the ten biggest clones make up around 0.88%. As concerns this clone: No antigen is known for it.

Separate from the approximately 700-subject first cohort was the approximately 120-subject validation cohort, to which the donors belonged. This clonotype originated in a man aged 25 to 40 in good health and CMV-seronegative. V and J are TRBV19 and TRBJ2-6; TRBD2 might be the D (6 bases). Sequencing input: PBMCs. This chain's CDR3 is CASKERASGANVLTF. The DNA of the CDR3 is TGTGCCAGTAAAGAGCGGGCCTCTGGGGCCAACGTCCTGACTTTC. The full variable domain, with the rest looked up from reference TRBV19 and TRBJ2-6, is DGGITQSPKYLFRKEGQNVTLSCEQNLNHDAMYWYRQDPGQGLRLIYYSQIVNDFQKGDIAEGYSVSREKKESFPLTVTSAQKNPTAFYLCASKERASGANVLTFGAGSRLTVL.